The 28 T cell receptor beta chains reported below all come from one sample, sequenced in a study of a mutant IDH1 vaccine in newly diagnosed glioma. These receptors have no known antigen. The data were produced by immunoSEQ multiplex PCR, yet TCRdb's version contains in-frame clones alone and is incomplete. The sample consists of over 45,000 clones, around 80% of them appearing once. Sample time point: week 5, during vaccination. Topical imiquimod was applied with each vaccine dose, which held 300 ug of mutant IDH1 20-mer peptide. Specimen: PBMCs, collected from a glioma patient whose treatment included an IDH1 peptide vaccine. All receptors come from a woman aged 45-59 years with glioma.

This clone was seen just once. The chain uses TRBV15 and TRBJ2-5; possibly TRBD2 for D (5 bases). The CDR3 consists of 13 residues. V shed 0 bases and J shed 10 bases, with 12 bases lying between them. Germline values: CDR1 LNHNV, CDR2 YYDKDF (reference sequence). In nucleotides, the CDR3 is TGTGCCACCAGCAGAGAATCGGGGAGAAGCCAGTACTTC. Translating gives CATSRESGRSQYF.

The chain carries TRBV7-3 and TRBJ2-7; D unresolved. V was clipped by 2 bases and J by 0 bases, with 8 bases between them. There are 14 residues in the CDR3. The germline V gene encodes CDR1 SGHTA and CDR2 FQGTGA. The CDR3: CASSLGDPSYEQYF. The CDR3 DNA is TGTGCCAGCAGCTTAGGTGACCCCTCCTACGAGCAGTACTTC.

The gene calls are TRBV30 and TRBJ2-7; D is unclear. Germline CDR1 reads GTSNPN; CDR2 reads SVGIG (reference sequence). With 2 bases removed from V and 3 bases from J, the gap between germline ends came to 8 bases. The CDR3 is 12 residues long. CDR3 protein: CAWSHGVYEQYF. CDR3 DNA sequence: TGTGCCTGGAGTCATGGGGTCTACGAGCAGTACTTC. Filled out from reference TRBV30 and TRBJ2-7, the complete variable domain reads SQTIHQWPATLVQPVGSPLSLECTVEGTSNPNLYWYRQAAGRGLQLLFYSVGIGQISSEVPQNLSASRPQDRQFILSSKKLLLSDSGFYLCAWSHGVYEQYFGPGTRLTVT.

The gene calls are TRBV5-1 and TRBJ2-7; the D gene is possibly TRBD1 (6 bases). The germline gives CDR1 SGHRS, CDR2 YFSETQ. Trimming stripped 1 base from V and 5 bases from J, with 13 bases between. This CDR3 is built from 14 residues. CDR3 loop: CASSLKGGVDEQYF. CDR3 DNA sequence: TGCGCCAGCAGCTTGAAAGGGGGTGTGGACGAGCAGTACTTC.

The J gene is TRBJ1-5, the V gene TRBV19, with D possibly TRBD1 on 6 matching bases. CDR1 is LNHDA, CDR2 SQIVND, per germline (reference sequence). This CDR3 is 14 amino acids long. V was trimmed by 1 base and J by 11 bases, leaving 15 bases between them. CDR3 sequence reads: CASSIGTVTEAQHF. The CDR3 DNA follows: TGTGCCAGTAGTATAGGGACAGTTACGGAGGCCCAGCATTTT.

This sequence joins TRBV2 and TRBJ2-1; D not resolved. V dropped 2 bases and J dropped 0 bases, with 8 bases sitting between them. This CDR3 comprises 15 residues. Germline CDR1 is SNHLY and CDR2 is FYNNEI. CDR3 in DNA: TGTGCCAGCAGTGAATTCCTAAGCTCCTACAATGAGCAGTTCTTC. This encodes CASSEFLSSYNEQFF.

The chain couples TRBV7-9 to TRBJ1-2; no firm D call. The CDR3 totals 10 residues. Between the trimmed V and J ends, which lost 7 bases and 4 bases, there was a span of 4 bases. The germline V gene encodes CDR1 SEHNR and CDR2 FQNEAQ (reference sequence). CDR3 nucleotides: TGTGCCAGCACTCTCTATGGCTACACCTTC. Protein product: CASTLYGYTF.

The genes are TRBV19 and TRBJ1-6; D is unresolved. The CDR3 sequence is 14 residues long. Per germline, CDR1 LNHDA and CDR2 SQIVND (reference sequence). Trimming removed 10 bases at V and 7 bases at J, with 17 bases between. CDR3 residues: CATCLTRANSPLHF. In DNA form, the CDR3 reads TGTGCCACATGTTTGACCCGAGCAAATTCACCCCTCCACTTT.

This clone appeared a single time. This chain uses TRBV7-2 with TRBJ2-7, with 7 bases lining up with TRBD1. The germline V gene encodes CDR1 SGHTA and CDR2 FQGNSA. J lost 2 bases, V lost 5 bases, and 3 bases had no gene match. This CDR3 contains 13 residues. The CDR3 reads CASSLTGAYEQYF. The CDR3 DNA reads TGTGCCAGCAGCCTAACAGGGGCCTACGAGCAGTACTTC.

The chain carries TRBV9 and TRBJ1-6, with TRBD1 matching 7 bases. CDR1 and CDR2 (germline): SGDLS, YYNGEE. The junction had 7 bases not matched to a gene; V was cut back by 0 bases and J by 10 bases. The CDR3 runs to 15 residues. In DNA, the CDR3 is TGTGCCAGCAGCGTAGATCAGGGGGTCTACTCACCCCTCCACTTT. Translated: CASSVDQGVYSPLHF.

The chain couples TRBV6-1 to TRBJ1-1; D ambiguous. CDR1 is MNHNS, CDR2 SASEGT, per germline. The CDR3 sequence is 14 residues long. V was pared by 3 bases and J by 0 bases, with 8 bases between. The CDR3: CASSEIRMNTEAFF. The CDR3 nucleotides are TGTGCCAGCAGTGAGATCCGTATGAACACTGAAGCTTTCTTT.

This chain joins TRBV19 and TRBJ2-7; 7 bases fit TRBD1. The CDR3 is made up of 13 amino acids. Germline assignment: CDR1 LNHDA and CDR2 SQIVND (reference sequence). The CDR3 is CAGITRQGYEQYF. CDR3 DNA sequence: TGTGCAGGGATAACCCGACAGGGCTACGAGCAGTACTTC.

V gene TRBV5-5 combines with J gene TRBJ2-1, with D perhaps assigned TRBD1 or TRBD2 (6 bases each). This CDR3 has 16 amino acids. V lost 0 bases, J lost 1 base, and 11 bases lay in between. In germline, CDR1 is SGHKS, CDR2 YYEKEE (reference sequence). CDR3 sequence (DNA): TGTGCCAGCAGCTTGGTTGGAGGGGGTTCCTACAATGAGCAGTTCTTC. This encodes CASSLVGGGSYNEQFF.

The chain joins TRBV6-1 to TRBJ1-6; D remains ambiguous. V lost 1 base, J lost 0 bases, and 10 bases lay in between. Germline V gives CDR1 MNHNS, CDR2 SASEGT. CDR3 length: 17 residues. CDR3 amino acids: CASSEVGGSSYNSPLHF. DNA for the CDR3: TGTGCCAGCAGTGAAGTTGGTGGGAGCTCCTATAATTCACCCCTCCACTTT.

This clone has just one count. The chain carries TRBV9 and TRBJ2-7; D may be TRBD1 (6 bases). Germline V gene data show CDR1 as SGDLS and CDR2 as YYNGEE. V was shortened by 0 bases and J by 4 bases, with 8 bases between the two germline ends. The CDR3 loop spans 13 amino acids. The CDR3, as DNA: TGTGCCAGCAGCGTAGTAGGGGGATACGAGCAGTACTTC. Translation gives CASSVVGGYEQYF.

V usage is TRBV27 and J usage is TRBJ1-5; TRBD1 matches 7 bases. J lost 2 bases, V lost 7 bases, and 5 bases had no gene match. The CDR3 consists of 14 residues. The germline V gene encodes CDR1 MNHEY and CDR2 SMNVEV (reference sequence). The CDR3 coding sequence is TGTGCCAGCACCCTGGACAGGTGCAATCAGCCCCAGCATTTT. It is translated as CASTLDRCNQPQHF.

This clone has at least ten counts. The rearrangement joins TRBV19 to TRBJ1-5; D unresolved. The CDR3 extends over 13 amino acids. V lost 5 bases, J lost 5 bases, and 10 bases lay in between. Germline V gene lookup returns CDR1 LNHDA and CDR2 SQIVND (reference sequence). The CDR3 DNA is TGTGCCAGTAGTTTACTCGTGGATCAGCCCCAGCATTTT. As protein: CASSLLVDQPQHF.

The chain couples TRBV19 to TRBJ1-2; unclear D gene. Germline-derived CDR1 and CDR2 are LNHDA and SQIVND (reference sequence). The CDR3 runs to 12 residues. V was trimmed by 1 base and J by 8 bases, leaving 8 bases between them. In nucleotides, the CDR3 is TGTGCCAGTAGTATAGGAGGGAACGGCTACACCTTC. This translates into CASSIGGNGYTF.

This clone was recorded a few times. The gene calls are TRBV19 and TRBJ1-5; TRBD1 agrees at 7 bases. This CDR3 comprises 15 residues. Per the germline V gene, CDR1 is LNHDA and CDR2 is SQIVND (reference sequence). V gave up 10 bases and J gave up 0 bases; unmatched junction bases: 9. The CDR3 reads CATRDSGGSNQPQHF. The DNA for the CDR3 is TGTGCCACCCGGGACAGTGGGGGTAGCAATCAGCCCCAGCATTTT.

The chain combines TRBV5-1 with TRBJ1-2; no definite D call. CDR3 size: 13 residues. The germline V gene has CDR1 SGHRS and CDR2 YFSETQ. With 0 bases removed from V and 4 bases from J, the gap between germline ends came to 7 bases. CDR3 bases: TGCGCCAGCAGCTTGGATGGGGTCTATGGCTACACCTTC. Protein: CASSLDGVYGYTF.

This clone has just one count. The gene calls are TRBV6-5 and TRBJ2-3; possible D gene TRBD1, 6 bases. The CDR3 is made up of 14 amino acids. The germline gives CDR1 MNHEY, CDR2 SVGAGI. V was trimmed by 6 bases and J by 0 bases, leaving 10 bases between them. CDR3 sequence: CASRPRGSTDTQYF. CDR3 nucleotides: TGTGCCAGCAGACCCAGGGGTAGCACAGATACGCAGTATTTT.

The chain carries TRBV30 and TRBJ2-7; D assignment may be TRBD1 or TRBD2 (6 bases each). The CDR3 runs 14 residues. Trimming removed 0 bases from V and 2 bases from J, with 11 bases in between. Germline V gives CDR1 GTSNPN, CDR2 SVGIG (reference sequence). The CDR3 DNA reads TGTGCCTGGAGTGTGGGGGGCTCGACCTACGAGCAGTACTTC. This translates into CAWSVGGSTYEQYF.

This clone was detected only once. The chain uses TRBV7-9 and TRBJ1-4, with 8 bases that match TRBD1. Losses at the gene ends were 10 bases for V and 5 bases for J; bases not matched to a gene: 9. The CDR3 is 14 residues long. Per the germline V gene, CDR1 is SEHNR and CDR2 is FQNEAQ (reference sequence). CDR3 protein: CATALGQGNEKLFF. CDR3 DNA sequence: TGTGCCACCGCCTTAGGACAGGGAAATGAAAAACTGTTTTTT.

The CDR3 bases are TGTGCCAGCAGCTTGAGCGGGGGTCCCTTCCATGAGCAGTTCTTC. Translation: CASSLSGGPFHEQFF. The chain carries TRBV5-4 and TRBJ2-1; 8 bases agree with TRBD2. V was pared by 1 base and J by 8 bases, with 8 bases of the junction left unmatched. Germline V gives CDR1 SGHNT, CDR2 YYREEE (reference sequence). The CDR3 has 15 amino acids.

V gene TRBV5-1 combines with J gene TRBJ1-1, with 9 bases lining up with TRBD1. V gave up 4 bases and J gave up 5 bases; unmatched junction bases: 6. Germline loops: CDR1 SGHRS, CDR2 YFSETQ. The CDR3 length is 14 residues. The CDR3 spells CASSPRTGETEAFF. The CDR3 DNA reads as TGCGCCAGCAGCCCCCGGACAGGGGAGACTGAAGCTTTCTTT.

V is TRBV5-1 and J is TRBJ1-4, with a tentative D call TRBD1 (6 bases). The V end lost 0 bases, the J end lost 3 bases, and 18 bases lay between the germline ends. The length of the CDR3 is 18 residues. In germline, CDR1 is SGHRS, CDR2 YFSETQ. DNA for the CDR3: TGCGCCAGCAGCTTGGTAGGACAGCGCAAGGTCGCTAATGAAAAACTGTTTTTT. Its translation: CASSLVGQRKVANEKLFF.

The gene calls are TRBV7-9 and TRBJ2-7; maybe TRBD1 (7 bases). V was pared by 5 bases and J by 4 bases, with 12 bases between. The CDR3 contains 13 residues. Germline-derived CDR1 and CDR2 are SEHNR and FQNEAQ (reference sequence). Here the CDR3 DNA reads TGTGCCAGCAGCCCACAGGGGAGGTACGAGCAGTACTTC. It is translated as CASSPQGRYEQYF. The full variable domain, in which reference TRBV7-9 and TRBJ2-7 provide the parts outside the CDR3, is DTGVSQNPRHKITKRGQNVTFRCDPISEHNRLYWYRQTLGQGPEFLTYFQNEAQLEKSRLLSDRFSAERPKGSFSTLEIQRTEQGDSAMYLCASSPQGRYEQYFGPGTRLTVT.

The chain couples TRBV9 to TRBJ1-3, with 7 bases identical to TRBD1. This CDR3 contains 16 residues. V shed 4 bases and J 0 bases; nucleotides not matched to a gene: 7. Germline V CDR1 and CDR2: SGDLS, YYNGEE. CDR3 in amino acids: CASSPTTGNSGNTIYF. CDR3 nucleotide sequence: TGTGCCAGCAGCCCAACGACAGGGAACTCTGGAAACACCATATATTTT.